This T cell receptor (beta chain) stems from a study of human T cells and chemical hapten exposure. Turning to the study itself: Per-sample TCR yield variability stemmed mainly from small pooled library volume differences. Whole-study findings and limits: Once DPC sensitization occurred, TCRs above 1 in 1000 frequency showed no change.

This clonotype has at least ten counts. Antigen specificity is unknown. This sample's time point: healthy volunteer bleed at 2 weeks. Unseparated into fractions, whole blood served as the source from which total RNA was extracted. Individual cDNA molecules (in the library) carried attached unique molecular identifiers. Original processing methods: The median was around 91,000 TCRs per sample, ranging about 20,000 to 690,600. Each CDR3 protein gets one entry after TCRdb re-called the RACE reads with MiXCR. None of the V and J calls come from the authors' own analysis; TCRdb made them. The sample consists of roughly 46,000 distinct CDR3 sequences, approximately 4.8% of them appearing once. CDR1 and CDR2 from the germline V gene are MNHEY and SMNVEV (reference sequence). The CDR3 totals 15 residues. The V end lost 2 bases, the J end lost 8 bases, and 16 bases lay between the germline ends.

Sequencing was carried out using whole blood. The source of this sequence is a human donor in good health. Some clones in this sample may be carry-over from other donors' samples. The V call is TRBV27, the J call TRBJ2-1; the D is unclear. CDR3 region: CASSLKFWGSYEQFF. In DNA form, the CDR3 reads TGTGCCAGCAGTTTAAAATTTTGGGGATCATATGAGCAGTTCTTC.